This TCR beta chain emerged from a study of T cells after yellow fever vaccination. Study observations and caveats: Sorted repertoires could include abundant contaminating clonotypes from bulk cells.

Template switching with 5'RACE generated the TCR cDNA and added a universal primer site and UMIs. MiXCR, applied by TCRdb to the 5' RACE reads, yields one record per CDR3 protein. The sample yields about 330,000 distinct CDR3 sequences, 6.5% to 8.5% seen once. The CDR3 covers 17 residues. Unmatched junction bases numbered 12, after V lost 1 base and J lost 5 bases. Germline CDR1 SGHVS, CDR2 FQNEAQ. A few counts support this clonotype. Its antigen is not identified. The TCR sequence derives from a young man who received the YFV17D yellow fever vaccine. The chain combines TRBV7-8 with TRBJ1-1, with 8 bases identical to TRBD1. This material consisted of PBMCs, taken about 41 days after the first yellow fever vaccination. The CDR3 DNA sequence: TGTGCCAGCAGCTTAGGGCGGGACAGGTCCCTCGGGACTGAAGCTTTCTTT. This translates into CASSLGRDRSLGTEAFF.